These T cell receptor beta chains were read from a single sample in a study of cytomegalovirus exposure and HLA in healthy donors. Data came from immunoSEQ multiplex PCR; TCRdb stores just in-frame clones and leaves some out. Here the sample spans more than 95,000 clones, 70% to 85% being singletons. Sequences were obtained from PBMCs. These receptors were taken from a woman aged 45 to 65 in good health and CMV-seropositive. The CDR3 runs from the conserved cysteine through the conserved F or W. The D gene is left open where the match is weak. Rows may omit the clone size; those that give it use once, few, many or a size class.

clone size: once
V gene: TRBV10-1
J gene: TRBJ2-7
D gene: TRBD1
CDR3 DNA: TGCGCCAGCAGTGTAGGGAGAGGACAGGACTTCTCTGACCTCTCCTACGAGCAGTACTTC
CDR3 protein: CASSVGRGQDFSDLSYEQYF

clone size: -
V gene: TRBV5-1
J gene: TRBJ1-6
D gene: TRBD1
CDR3 DNA: TGCGCCAGCAGCCGACAGGGGGTGAATTCACCCCTCCACTTT
CDR3 protein: CASSRQGVNSPLHF

clone size: -
V gene: TRBV7-2
J gene: TRBJ2-7
D gene: -
CDR3 DNA: TGTGCCAGCAGCTTACTAGGTTTAGGCTACGAGCAGTACTTC
CDR3 protein: CASSLLGLGYEQYF

clone size: -
V gene: TRBV27
J gene: TRBJ1-2
D gene: -
CDR3 DNA: TGTGCCAGCAGTGTAAACTTACAGGGTAGCTATGGCTACACCTTC
CDR3 protein: CASSVNLQGSYGYTF

clone size: -
V gene: TRBV9
J gene: TRBJ1-2
D gene: TRBD1
CDR3 DNA: TGTGCCAGCAGCCTGTATGACCCGGGACAGTCAGGCTACACCTTC
CDR3 protein: CASSLYDPGQSGYTF

clone size: few
V gene: TRBV4-2
J gene: TRBJ2-1
D gene: TRBD2
CDR3 DNA: TGTGCCAGCAGCCAACCCGGACTAGCGGGGGACAATGAGCAGTTCTTC
CDR3 protein: CASSQPGLAGDNEQFF

clone size: -
V gene: TRBV4-1
J gene: TRBJ2-1
D gene: TRBD2
CDR3 DNA: TGCGCCAGCAGCCAAGAACTAGCGGACAATGAGCAGTTCTTC
CDR3 protein: CASSQELADNEQFF

clone size: -
V gene: TRBV27
J gene: TRBJ1-2
D gene: -
CDR3 DNA: TGTGCCAGCAATGGGGCGGGGAACTATGGCTACACCTTC
CDR3 protein: CASNGAGNYGYTF

clone size: -
V gene: TRBV10-3
J gene: TRBJ1-2
D gene: -
CDR3 DNA: TGTGCCATCGGGGAGGCACGAACTAACTATGGCTACACCTTC
CDR3 protein: CAIGEARTNYGYTF

clone size: -
V gene: TRBV4-2
J gene: TRBJ2-2
D gene: -
CDR3 DNA: TGTGCCAGCAGCCAAGGTGCAGATATCACCGGGGAGCTGTTTTTT
CDR3 protein: CASSQGADITGELFF

clone size: -
V gene: TRBV4-3
J gene: TRBJ1-5
D gene: TRBD1
CDR3 DNA: TGCGCCAGCAGCCAGGGGACAGGGAACAATCAGCCCCAGCATTTT
CDR3 protein: CASSQGTGNNQPQHF

clone size: few
V gene: TRBV9
J gene: TRBJ1-1
D gene: TRBD1
CDR3 DNA: TGTGCCAGCTCGAAGGTCGCAGGGGGCTTCGCTGAAGCTTTCTTT
CDR3 protein: CASSKVAGGFAEAFF

clone size: -
V gene: TRBV28
J gene: TRBJ1-3
D gene: TRBD1
CDR3 DNA: TGTGCCAGCACCCGGGACAGGTTCTCTGGAAACACCATATATTTT
CDR3 protein: CASTRDRFSGNTIYF

clone size: -
V gene: TRBV10-3
J gene: TRBJ2-7
D gene: -
CDR3 DNA: TGTGCCATCAGTGCCACCTACGAGCAGTACTTC
CDR3 protein: CAISATYEQYF

clone size: -
V gene: TRBV29-1
J gene: TRBJ2-2
D gene: TRBD2
CDR3 DNA: TGCAGCGTTGCGGGGGGGGTGAACACCGGGGAGCTGTTTTTT
CDR3 protein: CSVAGGVNTGELFF

clone size: -
V gene: TRBV7-8
J gene: TRBJ2-1
D gene: TRBD2
CDR3 DNA: TGTGCCAGCAGCTTATCGGGGGGTCCGGGCAATGAGCAGTTCTTC
CDR3 protein: CASSLSGGPGNEQFF

clone size: once
V gene: TRBV4-3
J gene: TRBJ2-5
D gene: TRBD2
CDR3 DNA: TGCGCCAGCAGCCTTCTCGCGACTAGCGGGTTTGAGACCCAGTACTTC
CDR3 protein: CASSLLATSGFETQYF

clone size: -
V gene: TRBV7-2
J gene: TRBJ1-5
D gene: -
CDR3 DNA: TGTGCCAGCAGCTTTGACACCTACAATCAGCCCCAGCATTTT
CDR3 protein: CASSFDTYNQPQHF

clone size: -
V gene: TRBV6-1
J gene: TRBJ1-5
D gene: -
CDR3 DNA: TGTGCCAGCAGTGACAGTTTCCTCAATCAGCCCCAGCATTTT
CDR3 protein: CASSDSFLNQPQHF

clone size: once
V gene: TRBV18
J gene: TRBJ2-6
D gene: -
CDR3 DNA: TGTGCCAGCTCAGACCAGGGAGGGGCCAACGTCCTGACTTTC
CDR3 protein: CASSDQGGANVLTF

clone size: few
V gene: TRBV18
J gene: TRBJ1-2
D gene: TRBD1
CDR3 DNA: TGTGCCAGCTCACCAGGGACAGGGTTTCAATATGGCTACACCTTC
CDR3 protein: CASSPGTGFQYGYTF

clone size: -
V gene: TRBV27
J gene: TRBJ2-1
D gene: TRBD1
CDR3 DNA: TGTGCCAGCAGTTCCACACTATCCTCCGGGACAGGGGGCTACAATGAGCAGTTCTTC
CDR3 protein: CASSSTLSSGTGGYNEQFF

clone size: -
V gene: TRBV6-1
J gene: TRBJ2-1
D gene: -
CDR3 DNA: TGTGCCAGCAGTGAAGCCATACTAGGTGTGCAGTTCTTC
CDR3 protein: CASSEAILGVQFF

clone size: -
V gene: TRBV7-9
J gene: TRBJ1-4
D gene: TRBD1
CDR3 DNA: TGTGCCAGCATCCAACAGGGGGCTGGGGAAAAACTGTTTTTT
CDR3 protein: CASIQQGAGEKLFF

clone size: -
V gene: TRBV2
J gene: TRBJ1-5
D gene: TRBD1
CDR3 DNA: TGTGCCAGCAGCGCCGGGACAGGGGGCAATCAGCCCCAGCATTTT
CDR3 protein: CASSAGTGGNQPQHF

clone size: -
V gene: TRBV5-8
J gene: TRBJ1-1
D gene: TRBD1
CDR3 DNA: TGTGCCAGCAGCCTAGGGACAGGGGAGGCGAACACTGAAGCTTTCTTT
CDR3 protein: CASSLGTGEANTEAFF

clone size: -
V gene: TRBV7-2
J gene: TRBJ2-7
D gene: TRBD2
CDR3 DNA: TGTGCCAGCAGCTTAGTGGCCGGACTAGCGGGGGGAGAGCAGTACTTC
CDR3 protein: CASSLVAGLAGGEQYF

clone size: few
V gene: TRBV28
J gene: TRBJ2-7
D gene: TRBD1
CDR3 DNA: TGTGCCAGCAGCCGGGACAGTTCCTACGAGCAGTACTTC
CDR3 protein: CASSRDSSYEQYF

clone size: -
V gene: TRBV6-6
J gene: TRBJ1-6
D gene: TRBD1
CDR3 DNA: TGTGCCAGCAGTCCTCGACAGGGTAGAAGCAATTCACCCCTCCACTTT
CDR3 protein: CASSPRQGRSNSPLHF

clone size: -
V gene: TRBV21-1
J gene: TRBJ1-2
D gene: -
CDR3 DNA: TGTGCCAGCAGCGAAAACAGGGCTCCGGATGGCTACACCTTC
CDR3 protein: CASSENRAPDGYTF

clone size: -
V gene: TRBV5-8
J gene: TRBJ2-1
D gene: -
CDR3 DNA: TGTGCCAGCAGCAACTATAAGGGAGTGGGAAACAATGAGCAGTTCTTC
CDR3 protein: CASSNYKGVGNNEQFF

clone size: few
V gene: TRBV7-9
J gene: TRBJ1-4
D gene: -
CDR3 DNA: TGTGCCAGCAGCCCCATTGAAAAACTGTTTTTT
CDR3 protein: CASSPIEKLFF

clone size: once
V gene: TRBV27
J gene: TRBJ1-5
D gene: TRBD1
CDR3 DNA: TGTGCCAGCGGATCAGGACAGGGTGGCAATCAGCCCCAGCATTTT
CDR3 protein: CASGSGQGGNQPQHF

clone size: once
V gene: TRBV4-3
J gene: TRBJ2-3
D gene: TRBD2
CDR3 DNA: TGCGCCAGCAGCCGCCGGACTAGCGGGAGGCAGGATACGCAGTATTTT
CDR3 protein: CASSRRTSGRQDTQYF

clone size: -
V gene: TRBV28
J gene: TRBJ1-4
D gene: TRBD1
CDR3 DNA: TGTGCCAGCAGTTCATATAGGACAGGGCATAATGAAAAACTGTTTTTT
CDR3 protein: CASSSYRTGHNEKLFF

clone size: -
V gene: TRBV9
J gene: TRBJ2-2
D gene: -
CDR3 DNA: TGTGCCAGCAGCGTTGGTACAGTTAACACCGGGGAGCTGTTTTTT
CDR3 protein: CASSVGTVNTGELFF

clone size: -
V gene: TRBV27
J gene: TRBJ2-7
D gene: TRBD1
CDR3 DNA: TGTGCCAGCAGTCCAGGGACAGTTAACTACGAGCAGTACTTC
CDR3 protein: CASSPGTVNYEQYF

clone size: -
V gene: TRBV30
J gene: TRBJ1-4
D gene: TRBD1
CDR3 DNA: TGTGCCTGGAGCCACGGCGACAGGGATGAAAAACTGTTTTTT
CDR3 protein: CAWSHGDRDEKLFF

clone size: -
V gene: TRBV25-1
J gene: TRBJ1-2
D gene: TRBD1
CDR3 DNA: TGTGCCAGCAGTGCCACCCGGGACAGGGGGCGTAACTATGGCTACACCTTC
CDR3 protein: CASSATRDRGRNYGYTF

clone size: few
V gene: TRBV27
J gene: TRBJ1-2
D gene: -
CDR3 DNA: TGTGCCAGCAAGACGGGATCTGGGGAGGGCTACACCTTC
CDR3 protein: CASKTGSGEGYTF

clone size: -
V gene: TRBV5-6
J gene: TRBJ2-1
D gene: TRBD2
CDR3 DNA: TGTGCCAGCAGCTTACTAGCGGGAGCTTCCGGAAATGAGCAGTTCTTC
CDR3 protein: CASSLLAGASGNEQFF

clone size: -
V gene: TRBV6-6
J gene: TRBJ1-2
D gene: -
CDR3 DNA: TGTGCCAGCAGTTACCCTACCGGGGTAGGAAATGGCTACACCTTC
CDR3 protein: CASSYPTGVGNGYTF

clone size: -
V gene: TRBV28
J gene: TRBJ2-7
D gene: TRBD2
CDR3 DNA: TGTGCCAGCCGATTAGCGGGAACCTACGAGCAGTACTTC
CDR3 protein: CASRLAGTYEQYF

clone size: few
V gene: TRBV5-4
J gene: TRBJ1-2
D gene: TRBD1
CDR3 DNA: TGTGCCAGCAGCCCCCGGGACAGGGGGTATGGCTACACCTTC
CDR3 protein: CASSPRDRGYGYTF

clone size: -
V gene: TRBV6-5
J gene: TRBJ2-7
D gene: -
CDR3 DNA: TGTGCCAGCACCCACGGGTCAGGGCCCACCTACGAGCAGTACTTC
CDR3 protein: CASTHGSGPTYEQYF

clone size: -
V gene: TRBV27
J gene: TRBJ2-7
D gene: TRBD2
CDR3 DNA: TGTGCCAGCAGTTGGACTAGAGGGGCAGGGAACGAGCAGTACTTC
CDR3 protein: CASSWTRGAGNEQYF

clone size: -
V gene: TRBV6-1
J gene: TRBJ1-4
D gene: TRBD1
CDR3 DNA: TGTGCCAGCAGTGAATTTGGACAGGGCGACACTAATGAAAAACTGTTTTTT
CDR3 protein: CASSEFGQGDTNEKLFF